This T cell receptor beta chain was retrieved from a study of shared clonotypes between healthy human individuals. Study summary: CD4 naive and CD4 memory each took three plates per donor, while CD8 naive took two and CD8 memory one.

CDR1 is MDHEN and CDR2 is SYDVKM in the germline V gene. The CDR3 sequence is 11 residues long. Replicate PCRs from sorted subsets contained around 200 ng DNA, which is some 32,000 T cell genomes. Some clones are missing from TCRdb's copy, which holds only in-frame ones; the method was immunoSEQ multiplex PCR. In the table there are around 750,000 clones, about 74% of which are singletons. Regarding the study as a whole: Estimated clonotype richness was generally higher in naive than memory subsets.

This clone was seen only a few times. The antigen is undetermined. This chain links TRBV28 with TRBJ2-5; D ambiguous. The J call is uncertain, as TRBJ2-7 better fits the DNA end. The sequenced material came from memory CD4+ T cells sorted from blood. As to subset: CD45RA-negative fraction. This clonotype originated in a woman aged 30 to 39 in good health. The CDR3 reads CASSSPREQYF. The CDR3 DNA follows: TGTGCCAGCAGTTCCCCCCGCGAGCAGTACTTC.